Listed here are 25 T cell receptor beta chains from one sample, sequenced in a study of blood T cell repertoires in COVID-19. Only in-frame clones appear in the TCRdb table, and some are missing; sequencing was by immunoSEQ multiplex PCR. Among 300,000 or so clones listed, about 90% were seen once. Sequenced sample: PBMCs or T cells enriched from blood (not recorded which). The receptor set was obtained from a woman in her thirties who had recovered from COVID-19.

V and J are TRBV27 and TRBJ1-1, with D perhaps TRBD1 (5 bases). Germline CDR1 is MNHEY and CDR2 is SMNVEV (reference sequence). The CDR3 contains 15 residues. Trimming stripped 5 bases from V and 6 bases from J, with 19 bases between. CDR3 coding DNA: TGTGCCAGCAGTCCCCTTAGGGGAGGGCTCGCTGAAGCTTTCTTT. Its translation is CASSPLRGGLAEAFF.

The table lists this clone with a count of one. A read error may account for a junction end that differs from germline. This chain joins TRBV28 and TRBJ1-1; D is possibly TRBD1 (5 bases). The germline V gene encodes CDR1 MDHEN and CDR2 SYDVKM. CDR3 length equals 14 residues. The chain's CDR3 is CASSFVRVNTEAFF. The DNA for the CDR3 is TGTGCCAGCAGTTTCGTCAGGGTGAATACTGAAGCTTTCTTT.

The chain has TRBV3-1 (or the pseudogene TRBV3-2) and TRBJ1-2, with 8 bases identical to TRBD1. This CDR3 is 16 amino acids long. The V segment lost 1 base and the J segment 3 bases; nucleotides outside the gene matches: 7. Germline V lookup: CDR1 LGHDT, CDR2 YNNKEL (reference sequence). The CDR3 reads CASSQGNRGLDYGYTF. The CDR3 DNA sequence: TGTGCCAGCAGCCAAGGGAACAGGGGGTTGGACTATGGCTACACCTTC.

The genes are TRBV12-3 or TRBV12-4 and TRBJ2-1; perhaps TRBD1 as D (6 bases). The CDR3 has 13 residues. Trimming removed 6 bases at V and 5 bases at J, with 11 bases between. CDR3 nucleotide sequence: TGTGCCAGCAGGTTGGACAGAAACAATGAGCAGTTCTTC. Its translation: CASRLDRNNEQFF.

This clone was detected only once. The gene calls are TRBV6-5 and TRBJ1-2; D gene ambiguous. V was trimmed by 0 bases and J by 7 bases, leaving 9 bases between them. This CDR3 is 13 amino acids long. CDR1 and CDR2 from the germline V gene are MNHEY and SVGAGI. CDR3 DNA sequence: TGTGCCAGCAGTTACTCGGCGGGGTCTGGCTACACCTTC. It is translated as CASSYSAGSGYTF.

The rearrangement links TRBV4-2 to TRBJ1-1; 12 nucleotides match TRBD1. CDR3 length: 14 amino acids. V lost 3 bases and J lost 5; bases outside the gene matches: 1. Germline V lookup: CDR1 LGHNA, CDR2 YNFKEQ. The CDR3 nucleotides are TGTGCCAGCAGCCAGGGACAGGGGGCAACTGAAGCTTTCTTT. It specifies CASSQGQGATEAFF.

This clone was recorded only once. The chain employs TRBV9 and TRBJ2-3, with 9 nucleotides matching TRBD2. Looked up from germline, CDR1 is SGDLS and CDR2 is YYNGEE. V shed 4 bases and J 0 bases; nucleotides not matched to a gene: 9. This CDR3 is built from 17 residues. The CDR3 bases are TGTGCCAGCAGCCCGGGGGACAGCGGGGGGAGCACAGATACGCAGTATTTT. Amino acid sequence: CASSPGDSGGSTDTQYF.

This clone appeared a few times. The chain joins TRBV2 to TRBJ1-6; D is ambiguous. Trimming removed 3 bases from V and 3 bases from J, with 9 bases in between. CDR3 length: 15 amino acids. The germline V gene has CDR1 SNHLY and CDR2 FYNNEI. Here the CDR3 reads CASSDFSDYNSPLHF. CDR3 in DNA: TGTGCCAGCAGTGACTTTTCAGACTATAATTCACCCCTCCACTTT.

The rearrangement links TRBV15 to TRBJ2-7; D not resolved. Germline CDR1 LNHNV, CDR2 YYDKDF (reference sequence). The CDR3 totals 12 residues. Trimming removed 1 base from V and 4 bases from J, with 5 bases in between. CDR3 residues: CATSRGPYEQYF. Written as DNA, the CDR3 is TGTGCCACCAGCAGAGGGCCGTACGAGCAGTACTTC.

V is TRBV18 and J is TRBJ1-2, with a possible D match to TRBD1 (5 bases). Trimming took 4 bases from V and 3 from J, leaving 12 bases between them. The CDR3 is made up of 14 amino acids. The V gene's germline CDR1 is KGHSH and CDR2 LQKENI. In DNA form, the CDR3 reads TGTGCCAGCTCACTCGGGGGAAAGGACTATGGCTACACCTTC. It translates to CASSLGGKDYGYTF.

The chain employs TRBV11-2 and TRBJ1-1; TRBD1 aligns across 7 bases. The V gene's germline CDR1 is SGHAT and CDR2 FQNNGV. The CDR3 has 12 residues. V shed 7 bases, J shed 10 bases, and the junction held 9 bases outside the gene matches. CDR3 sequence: CASTERGLRAFF. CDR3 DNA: TGTGCCAGCACCGAGAGGGGGCTGCGAGCTTTCTTT.

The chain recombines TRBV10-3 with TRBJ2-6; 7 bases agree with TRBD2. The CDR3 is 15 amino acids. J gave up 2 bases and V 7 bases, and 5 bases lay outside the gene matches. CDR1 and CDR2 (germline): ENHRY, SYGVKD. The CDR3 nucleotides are TGTGCCATCACCGCGGGGGAGACTGGGGCCAACGTCCTGACTTTC. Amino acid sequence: CAITAGETGANVLTF.

The CDR3 is CASSEEFGTVQETQYF. Here the CDR3 DNA reads TGTGCCAGCAGTGAAGAGTTCGGGACAGTTCAAGAGACCCAGTACTTC. The chain recombines TRBV6-1 with TRBJ2-5, with TRBD1 matching over 7 bases. J was trimmed by 2 bases and V by 1 base; bases with no gene match: 7. In germline, CDR1 is MNHNS, CDR2 SASEGT. This CDR3 has 16 amino acids.

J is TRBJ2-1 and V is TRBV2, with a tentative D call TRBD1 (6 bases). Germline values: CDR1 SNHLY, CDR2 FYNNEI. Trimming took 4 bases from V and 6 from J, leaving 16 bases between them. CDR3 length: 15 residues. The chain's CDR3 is CASSADRTYSNEQFF. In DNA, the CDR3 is TGTGCCAGCAGTGCAGACAGGACATACTCCAATGAGCAGTTCTTC.

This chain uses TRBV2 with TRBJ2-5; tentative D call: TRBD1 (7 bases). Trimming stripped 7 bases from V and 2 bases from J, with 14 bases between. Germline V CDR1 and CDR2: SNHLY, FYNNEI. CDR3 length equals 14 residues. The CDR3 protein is CASTAGGTQETQYF. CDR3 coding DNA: TGTGCCAGCACGGCAGGGGGGACTCAAGAGACCCAGTACTTC.

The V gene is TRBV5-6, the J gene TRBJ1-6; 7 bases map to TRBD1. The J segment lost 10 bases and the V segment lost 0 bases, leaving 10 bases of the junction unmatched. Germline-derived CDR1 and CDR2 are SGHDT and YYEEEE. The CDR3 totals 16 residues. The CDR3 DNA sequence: TGTGCCAGCAGCTTGGCCCGTGGGCAGGGGGAATCACCCCTCCACTTT. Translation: CASSLARGQGESPLHF.

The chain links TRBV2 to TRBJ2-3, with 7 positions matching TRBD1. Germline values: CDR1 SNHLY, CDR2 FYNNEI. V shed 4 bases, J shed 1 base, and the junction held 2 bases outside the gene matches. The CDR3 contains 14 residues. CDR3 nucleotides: TGTGCCAGCAGTGGGACAGGACGCACAGATACGCAGTATTTT. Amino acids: CASSGTGRTDTQYF.

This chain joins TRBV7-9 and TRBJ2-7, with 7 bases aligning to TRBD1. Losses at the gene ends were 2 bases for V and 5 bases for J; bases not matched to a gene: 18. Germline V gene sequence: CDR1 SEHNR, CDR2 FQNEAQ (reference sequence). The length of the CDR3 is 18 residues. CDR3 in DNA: TGTGCCAGCAGCTTATTCACCATCGGACAGGAAGTCATCAACGAGCAGTACTTC. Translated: CASSLFTIGQEVINEQYF.

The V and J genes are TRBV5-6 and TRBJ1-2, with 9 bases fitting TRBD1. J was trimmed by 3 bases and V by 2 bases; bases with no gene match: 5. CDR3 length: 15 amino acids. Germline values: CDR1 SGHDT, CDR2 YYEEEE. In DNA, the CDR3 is TGTGCCAGCAGCTTCCGGGACAGGGCGGACTATGGCTACACCTTC. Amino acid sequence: CASSFRDRADYGYTF. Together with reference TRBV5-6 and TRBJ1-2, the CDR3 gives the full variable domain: DAGVTQSPTHLIKTRGQQVTLRCSPKSGHDTVSWYQQALGQGPQFIFQYYEEEERQRGNFPDRFSGHQFPNYSSELNVNALLLGDSALYLCASSFRDRADYGYTFGSGTRLTVV.

This CDR3 reads CASSPPYPLYGYTF. CDR3 DNA sequence: TGTGCCAGCAGCCCGCCCTACCCCCTTTATGGCTACACCTTC. The chain carries TRBV3-1 (or the pseudogene TRBV3-2) and TRBJ1-2; D is unclear. Germline assignment: CDR1 LGHDT and CDR2 YNNKEL (reference sequence). V was pared by 4 bases and J by 5 bases, with 14 bases between. CDR3 length: 14 amino acids.

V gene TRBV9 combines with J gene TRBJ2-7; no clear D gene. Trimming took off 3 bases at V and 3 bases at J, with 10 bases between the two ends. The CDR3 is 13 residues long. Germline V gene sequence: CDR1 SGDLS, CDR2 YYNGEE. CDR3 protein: CASSASPVYEQYF. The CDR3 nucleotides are TGTGCCAGCAGCGCGAGCCCCGTCTACGAGCAGTACTTC. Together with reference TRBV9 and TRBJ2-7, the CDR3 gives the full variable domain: DSGVTQTPKHLITATGQRVTLRCSPRSGDLSVYWYQQSLDQGLQFLIQYYNGEERAKGNILERFSAQQFPDLHSELNLSSLELGDSALYFCASSASPVYEQYFGPGTRLTVT.

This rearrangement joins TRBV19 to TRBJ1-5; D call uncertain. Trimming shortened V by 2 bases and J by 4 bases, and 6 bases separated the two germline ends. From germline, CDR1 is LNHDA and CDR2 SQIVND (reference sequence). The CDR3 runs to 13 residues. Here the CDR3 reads CASSIRRNQPQHF. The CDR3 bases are TGTGCCAGTAGTATAAGGAGGAATCAGCCCCAGCATTTT.

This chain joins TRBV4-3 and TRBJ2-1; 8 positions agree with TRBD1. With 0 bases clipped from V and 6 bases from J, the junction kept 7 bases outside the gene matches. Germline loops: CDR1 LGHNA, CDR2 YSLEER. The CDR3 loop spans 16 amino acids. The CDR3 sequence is CASSQEQGAWGNEQFF. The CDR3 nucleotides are TGCGCCAGCAGCCAAGAGCAGGGGGCTTGGGGCAATGAGCAGTTCTTC.

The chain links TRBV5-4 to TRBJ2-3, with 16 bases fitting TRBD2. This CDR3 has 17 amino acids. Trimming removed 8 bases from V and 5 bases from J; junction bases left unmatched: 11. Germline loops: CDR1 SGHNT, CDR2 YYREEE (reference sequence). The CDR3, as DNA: TGTGCCAGTGCGCCGGGACTAGCGGGGGGGCATCAAGATACGCAGTATTTT. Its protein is CASAPGLAGGHQDTQYF.

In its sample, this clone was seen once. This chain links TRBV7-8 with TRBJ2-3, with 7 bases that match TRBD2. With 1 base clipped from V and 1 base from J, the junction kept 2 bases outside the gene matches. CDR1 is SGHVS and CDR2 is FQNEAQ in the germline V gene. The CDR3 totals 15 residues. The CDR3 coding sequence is TGTGCCAGCAGCTTAGGGGCGGGGGGCACAGATACGCAGTATTTT. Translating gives CASSLGAGGTDTQYF.